The clone carrying this TCR beta chain turned up a few times. The data originate from a study of PD-L1 blockade in urothelial cancer. Per the germline V gene, CDR1 is MNHEY and CDR2 is SVGAGI. The junction had 5 bases not matched to a gene; V was cut back by 4 bases and J by 4 bases. This CDR3 is 15 amino acids long. Noted time point: peripheral blood 6 weeks after treatment start. Profiled with immunoSEQ multiplex PCR; TCRdb holds only in-frame clones, not every one. The sample comprises about 76,000 clones, less than 95% of which are singletons, and about 0.87% rests with the top ten. Source: PBMCs, taken around atezolizumab (anti-PD-L1) treatment. This chain uses TRBV6-5 with TRBJ1-1; 11 bases align to TRBD1. The sequence was collected from an elderly woman with urothelial cancer. The CDR3 nucleotides are TGTGCCAGCAGTTTCGAGGGACAGGGGGGCACTGAAGCTTTCTTT. Protein sequence: CASSFEGQGGTEAFF.